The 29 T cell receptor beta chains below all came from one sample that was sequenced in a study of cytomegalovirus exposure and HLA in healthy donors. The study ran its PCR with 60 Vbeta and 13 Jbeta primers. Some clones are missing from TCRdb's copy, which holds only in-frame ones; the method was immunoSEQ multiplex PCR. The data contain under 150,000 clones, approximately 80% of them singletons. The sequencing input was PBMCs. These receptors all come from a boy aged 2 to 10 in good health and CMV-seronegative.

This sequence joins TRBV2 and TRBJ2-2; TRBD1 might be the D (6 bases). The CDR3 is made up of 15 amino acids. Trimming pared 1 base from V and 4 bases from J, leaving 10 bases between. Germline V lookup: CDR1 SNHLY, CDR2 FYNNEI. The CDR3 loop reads CASSEEQGSTGELFF. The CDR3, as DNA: TGTGCCAGCAGTGAAGAACAGGGTAGCACCGGGGAGCTGTTTTTT. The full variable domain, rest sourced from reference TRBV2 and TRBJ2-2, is EPEVTQTPSHQVTQMGQEVILRCVPISNHLYFYWYRQILGQKVEFLVSFYNNEISEKSEIFDDQFSVERPDGSNFTLKIRSTKLEDSAMYFCASSEEQGSTGELFFGEGSRLTVL.

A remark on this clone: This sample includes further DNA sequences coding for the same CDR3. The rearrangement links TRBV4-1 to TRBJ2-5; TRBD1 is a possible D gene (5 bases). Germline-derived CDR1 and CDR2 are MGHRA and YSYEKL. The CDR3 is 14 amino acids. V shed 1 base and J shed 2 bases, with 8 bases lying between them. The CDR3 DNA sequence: TGCGCCAGCAGCCAAGCTGCAGGGCAAGAGACCCAGTACTTC. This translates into CASSQAAGQETQYF.

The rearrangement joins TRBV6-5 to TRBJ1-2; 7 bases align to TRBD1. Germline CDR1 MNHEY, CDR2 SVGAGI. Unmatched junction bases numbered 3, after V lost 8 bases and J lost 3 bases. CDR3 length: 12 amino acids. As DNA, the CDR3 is TGTGCCAGCCTAGGACAGGACTATGGCTACACCTTC. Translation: CASLGQDYGYTF.

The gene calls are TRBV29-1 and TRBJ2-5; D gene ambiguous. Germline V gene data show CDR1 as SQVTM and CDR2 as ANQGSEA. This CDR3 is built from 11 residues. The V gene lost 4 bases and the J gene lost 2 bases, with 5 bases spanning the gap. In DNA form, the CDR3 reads TGCAGCGTTGTCGGTCAAGAGACCCAGTACTTC. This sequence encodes CSVVGQETQYF.

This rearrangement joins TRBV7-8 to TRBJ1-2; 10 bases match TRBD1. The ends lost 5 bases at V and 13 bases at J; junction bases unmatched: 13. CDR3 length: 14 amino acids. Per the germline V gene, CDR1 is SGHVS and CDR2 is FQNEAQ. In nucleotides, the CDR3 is TGTGCCAGCAGCACCCGCGGGACAGGGGCCGCCAGCACCTTC. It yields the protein CASSTRGTGAASTF.

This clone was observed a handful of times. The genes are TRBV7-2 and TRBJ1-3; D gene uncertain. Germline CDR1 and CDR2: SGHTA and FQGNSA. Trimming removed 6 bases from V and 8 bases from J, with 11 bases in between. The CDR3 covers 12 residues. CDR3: CASSPNLDTIYF. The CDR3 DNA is TGTGCCAGCAGTCCAAACTTAGACACCATATATTTT.

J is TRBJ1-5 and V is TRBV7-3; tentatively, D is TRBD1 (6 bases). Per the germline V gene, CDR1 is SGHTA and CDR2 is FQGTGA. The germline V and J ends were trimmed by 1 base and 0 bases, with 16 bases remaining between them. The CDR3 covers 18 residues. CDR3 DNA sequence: TGTGCCAGCAGCTTAATTATCGTACCAGGGGATAGCAATCAGCCCCAGCATTTT. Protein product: CASSLIIVPGDSNQPQHF.

This CDR3 is CASSANTDTQYF. The DNA of the CDR3 is TGTGCCAGCAGCGCGAACACAGATACGCAGTATTTT. The genes are TRBV7-2 and TRBJ2-3; D gene unclear. Trimming pared 5 bases from V and 2 bases from J, leaving 5 bases between. CDR1 is SGHTA, CDR2 FQGNSA, per germline. The CDR3 runs to 12 residues.

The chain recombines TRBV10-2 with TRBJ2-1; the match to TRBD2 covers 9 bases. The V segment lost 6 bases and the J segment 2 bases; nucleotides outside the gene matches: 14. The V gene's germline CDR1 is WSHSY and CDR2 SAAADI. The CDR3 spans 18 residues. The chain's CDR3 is CASSRGRGGSPPYNEQFF. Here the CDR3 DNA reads TGCGCCAGCAGCCGCGGGCGGGGGGGATCCCCCCCCTACAATGAGCAGTTCTTC.

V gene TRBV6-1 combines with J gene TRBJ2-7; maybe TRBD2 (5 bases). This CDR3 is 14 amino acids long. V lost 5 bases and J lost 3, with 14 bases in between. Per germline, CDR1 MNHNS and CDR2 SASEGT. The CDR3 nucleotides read TGTGCCAGCAGTCCCTTCGGAGGCGACTACGAGCAGTACTTC. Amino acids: CASSPFGGDYEQYF.

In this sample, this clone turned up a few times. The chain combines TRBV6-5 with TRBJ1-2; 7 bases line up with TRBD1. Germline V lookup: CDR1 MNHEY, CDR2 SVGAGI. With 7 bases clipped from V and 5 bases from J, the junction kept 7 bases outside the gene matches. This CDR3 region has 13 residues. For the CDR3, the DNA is TGTGCCAGCATGAGGACAGGAGGGTATGGCTACACCTTC. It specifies CASMRTGGYGYTF.

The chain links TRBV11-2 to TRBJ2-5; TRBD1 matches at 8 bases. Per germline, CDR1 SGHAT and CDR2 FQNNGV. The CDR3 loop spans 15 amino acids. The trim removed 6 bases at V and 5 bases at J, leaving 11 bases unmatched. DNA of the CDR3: TGTGCCAGCAGGTCTGGGACAGGCAGAAGGGAGACCCAGTACTTC. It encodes CASRSGTGRRETQYF.

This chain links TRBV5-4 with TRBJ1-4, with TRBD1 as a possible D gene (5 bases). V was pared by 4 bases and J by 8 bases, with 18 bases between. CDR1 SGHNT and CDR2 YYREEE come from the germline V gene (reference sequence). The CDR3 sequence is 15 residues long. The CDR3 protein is CASSQEGRGAEKLFF. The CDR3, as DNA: TGTGCCAGCAGCCAAGAGGGGAGGGGCGCGGAAAAACTGTTTTTT.

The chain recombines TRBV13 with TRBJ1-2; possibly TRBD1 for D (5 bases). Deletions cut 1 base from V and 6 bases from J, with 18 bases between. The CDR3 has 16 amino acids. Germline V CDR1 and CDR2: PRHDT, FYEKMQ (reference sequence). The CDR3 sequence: CASSLDLSRQGHGYTF. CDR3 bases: TGTGCCAGCAGCTTAGATTTGAGTAGGCAGGGTCATGGCTACACCTTC.

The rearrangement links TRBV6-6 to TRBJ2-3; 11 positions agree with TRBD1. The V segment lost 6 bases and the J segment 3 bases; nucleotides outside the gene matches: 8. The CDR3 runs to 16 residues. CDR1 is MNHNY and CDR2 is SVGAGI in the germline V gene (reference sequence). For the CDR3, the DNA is TGTGCCAGCAGCCCAATGGGGACAGGGGGAACAGATACGCAGTATTTT. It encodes CASSPMGTGGTDTQYF.

CDR3 sequence (DNA): TGTGCCAGCAGCCAGGTGGGCAGGGAATCTCTCCAGCATTTT. This sequence encodes CASSQVGRESLQHF. This sequence joins TRBV27 and TRBJ1-5; D may be TRBD1 (5 bases). In germline, CDR1 is MNHEY, CDR2 SMNVEV (reference sequence). V was shortened by 6 bases and J by 12 bases, with 21 bases between the two germline ends. CDR3 length: 14 residues.

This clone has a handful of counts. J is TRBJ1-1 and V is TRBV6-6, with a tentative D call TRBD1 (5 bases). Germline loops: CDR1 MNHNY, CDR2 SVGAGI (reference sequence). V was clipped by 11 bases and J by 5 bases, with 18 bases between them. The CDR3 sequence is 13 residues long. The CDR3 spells CAARGRRGTEAFF. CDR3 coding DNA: TGTGCCGCGCGGGGACGCCGCGGAACTGAAGCTTTCTTT.

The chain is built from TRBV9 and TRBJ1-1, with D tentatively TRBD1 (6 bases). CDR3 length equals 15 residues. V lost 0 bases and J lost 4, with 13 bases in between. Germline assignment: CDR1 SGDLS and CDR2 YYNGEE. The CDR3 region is CASSVAWGGGTEAFF. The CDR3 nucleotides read TGTGCCAGCAGCGTAGCTTGGGGGGGCGGCACTGAAGCTTTCTTT.

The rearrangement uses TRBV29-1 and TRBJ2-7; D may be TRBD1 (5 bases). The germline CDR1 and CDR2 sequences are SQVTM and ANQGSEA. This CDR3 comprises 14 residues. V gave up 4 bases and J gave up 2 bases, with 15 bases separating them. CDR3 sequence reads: CSVGAGKLPYEQYF. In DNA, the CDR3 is TGCAGCGTTGGGGCAGGGAAACTTCCCTACGAGCAGTACTTC.

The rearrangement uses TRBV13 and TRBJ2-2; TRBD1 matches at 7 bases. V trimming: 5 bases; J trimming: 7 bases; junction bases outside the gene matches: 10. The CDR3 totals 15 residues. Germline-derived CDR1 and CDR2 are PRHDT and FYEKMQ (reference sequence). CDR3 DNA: TGTGCCAGCAGCGGGACGACAGGGACGGGCGGGGAGCTGTTTTTT. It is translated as CASSGTTGTGGELFF. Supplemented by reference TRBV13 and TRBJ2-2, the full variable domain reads AAGVIQSPRHLIKEKRETATLKCYPIPRHDTVYWYQQGPGQDPQFLISFYEKMQSDKGSIPDRFSAQQFSDYHSELNMSSLELGDSALYFCASSGTTGTGGELFFGEGSRLTVL.

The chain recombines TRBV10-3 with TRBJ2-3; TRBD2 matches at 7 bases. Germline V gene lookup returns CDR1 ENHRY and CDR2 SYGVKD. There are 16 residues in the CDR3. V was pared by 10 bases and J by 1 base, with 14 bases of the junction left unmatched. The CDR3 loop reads CATRPVAGVGTDTQYF. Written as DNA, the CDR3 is TGTGCCACTCGCCCAGTGGCGGGGGTGGGCACAGATACGCAGTATTTT.

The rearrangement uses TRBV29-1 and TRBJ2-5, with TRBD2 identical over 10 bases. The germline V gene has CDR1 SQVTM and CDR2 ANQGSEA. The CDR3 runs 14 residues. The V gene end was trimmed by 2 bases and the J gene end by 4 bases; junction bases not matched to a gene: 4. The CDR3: CSVESGGALETQYF. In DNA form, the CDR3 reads TGCAGCGTTGAAAGCGGGGGGGCTTTAGAGACCCAGTACTTC.

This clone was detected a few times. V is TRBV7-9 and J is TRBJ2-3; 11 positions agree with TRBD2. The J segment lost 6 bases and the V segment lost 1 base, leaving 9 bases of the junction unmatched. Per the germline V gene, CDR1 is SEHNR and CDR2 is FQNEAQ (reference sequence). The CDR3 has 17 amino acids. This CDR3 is CASSLGGTSGPRDTQYF. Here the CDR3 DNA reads TGTGCCAGCAGCTTAGGTGGGACTAGCGGTCCCCGGGATACGCAGTATTTT.

The CDR3 DNA reads TGTGCCAGTAGTACTACTATTTTCACCAGCGGCGGTAGAGAGCAGTACTTC. Its translation is CASSTTIFTSGGREQYF. The chain is built from TRBV19 and TRBJ2-7, with D perhaps matching TRBD2 (5 bases). The germline CDR1 and CDR2 sequences are LNHDA and SQIVND (reference sequence). The ends were cut back, 4 bases at V and 7 bases at J, with 26 bases in the middle. This CDR3 contains 17 residues.

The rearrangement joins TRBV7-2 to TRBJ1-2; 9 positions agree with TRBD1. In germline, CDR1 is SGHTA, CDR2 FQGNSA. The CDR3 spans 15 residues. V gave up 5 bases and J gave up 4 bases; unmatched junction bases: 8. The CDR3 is CASSRDRDRVYGYTF. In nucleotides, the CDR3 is TGTGCCAGCAGCCGGGACCGGGACAGGGTCTATGGCTACACCTTC.

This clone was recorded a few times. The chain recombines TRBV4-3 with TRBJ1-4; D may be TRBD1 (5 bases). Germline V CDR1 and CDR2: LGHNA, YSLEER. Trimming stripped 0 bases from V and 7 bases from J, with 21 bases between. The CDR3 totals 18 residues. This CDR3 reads CASSQDLVRRGVVEKLFF. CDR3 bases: TGCGCCAGCAGCCAAGATCTAGTGCGTCGGGGGGTTGTTGAAAAACTGTTTTTT.

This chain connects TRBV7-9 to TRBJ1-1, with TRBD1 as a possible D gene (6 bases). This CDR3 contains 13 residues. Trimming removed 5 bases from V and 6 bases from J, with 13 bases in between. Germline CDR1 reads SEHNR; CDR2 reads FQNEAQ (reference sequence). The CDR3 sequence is CASSIGTSPEAFF. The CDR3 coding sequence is TGTGCCAGCAGCATAGGGACATCCCCTGAAGCTTTCTTT.

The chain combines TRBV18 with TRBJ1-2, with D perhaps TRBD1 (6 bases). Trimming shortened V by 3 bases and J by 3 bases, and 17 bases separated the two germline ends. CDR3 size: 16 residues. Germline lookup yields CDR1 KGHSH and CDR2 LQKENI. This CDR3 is CASSPPVQGLDYGYTF. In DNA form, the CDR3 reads TGTGCCAGCTCACCCCCGGTACAGGGCCTGGACTATGGCTACACCTTC.

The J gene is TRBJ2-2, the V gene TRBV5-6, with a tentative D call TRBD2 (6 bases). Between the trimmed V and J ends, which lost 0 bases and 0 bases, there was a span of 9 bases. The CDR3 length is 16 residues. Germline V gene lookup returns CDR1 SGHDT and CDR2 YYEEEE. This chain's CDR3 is CASSLVGGTNTGELFF. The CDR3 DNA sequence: TGTGCCAGCAGCTTGGTAGGCGGGACGAACACCGGGGAGCTGTTTTTT.